This is a list of T cell receptor beta chains from one sample in a study of blood T cell repertoires in COVID-19. Data came from immunoSEQ multiplex PCR; TCRdb stores just in-frame clones and leaves some out. The sample shows about 260,000 clones, approximately 88% of them seen only once. The material sequenced was peripheral blood. These receptor sequences come from a woman in her 70s with COVID-19, enrolled during active disease. Both conserved end residues are part of each CDR3. Fields, in order: V gene, D gene, clone size, J gene, CDR3 protein, CDR3 DNA. D genes are given only for firm matches. The size field is filled for only some rows; it gives once, few, many or a size class.

>TRBV6-5|TRBD1|once|TRBJ1-5
CASSYQYRGGQPQHF
TGTGCCAGCAGTTACCAGTACAGGGGGGGCCAGCCCCAGCATTTT
>TRBV3-1/TRBV3-2|.|.|TRBJ1-2
CASSQDSYGYTF
TGTGCCAGCAGCCAAGACAGCTATGGCTACACCTTC
>TRBV6-5|TRBD1|.|TRBJ2-3
CASSYRGRGGTDTQYF
TGTGCCAGCAGTTACAGGGGGCGTGGGGGAACAGATACGCAGTATTTT
>TRBV6-2/TRBV6-3|TRBD2|few|TRBJ2-1
CASSYSTGGWGEQFF
TGTGCCAGCAGTTACTCTACGGGAGGGTGGGGTGAGCAGTTCTTC
>TRBV18|.|.|TRBJ1-1
CASSHRGGTEAFF
TGTGCCAGCTCGCACCGGGGTGGCACTGAAGCTTTCTTT
>TRBV19|.|.|TRBJ1-1
CASSRQENTEAFF
TGTGCCAGTAGTCGGCAGGAGAACACTGAAGCTTTCTTT
>TRBV3-1/TRBV3-2|.|.|TRBJ1-4
CASSHPRGTTKEKLFF
TGTGCCAGCAGCCACCCAAGAGGGACAACGAAGGAAAAACTGTTTTTT
>TRBV3-1/TRBV3-2|.|.|TRBJ1-4
CASSQKGVTNEKLFF
TGTGCCAGCAGCCAAAAGGGGGTAACTAATGAAAAACTGTTTTTT
>TRBV29-1|TRBD2|once|TRBJ2-7
CSVEVIASSSGRPYEQYF
TGCAGCGTTGAAGTCATCGCGTCGAGTAGCGGGAGACCCTACGAGCAGTACTTC
>TRBV15|.|.|TRBJ1-2
CATSSDRMGGYTF
TGTGCCACCAGCAGCGACAGAATGGGAGGCTACACCTTC
>TRBV18|.|once|TRBJ1-2
CASSLIQGGAANYGYTF
TGTGCCAGCTCACTCATACAGGGAGGGGCGGCTAACTATGGCTACACCTTC
>TRBV19|.|.|TRBJ2-5
CASSTTRIKATQYF
TGTGCCAGTAGTACGACACGGATTAAAGCGACCCAGTACTTC
>TRBV27|TRBD1|.|TRBJ2-1
CASSLRQGAHLVYNEQFF
TGTGCCAGCAGTTTACGGCAGGGGGCCCATTTGGTTTACAATGAGCAGTTCTTC
>TRBV5-1|TRBD1|.|TRBJ1-1
CASSRYGTGVNTEAFF
TGCGCCAGCAGCCGATATGGGACAGGGGTAAACACTGAAGCTTTCTTT
>TRBV7-3|.|.|TRBJ1-2
CASSLNQGAAGYTF
TGTGCCAGCAGCTTAAACCAGGGCGCTGCTGGCTACACCTTC
>TRBV28|TRBD2|.|TRBJ2-1
CASTTGTSGRAYNEQFF
TGTGCCAGTACAACCGGGACTAGCGGGAGAGCCTACAATGAGCAGTTCTTC
>TRBV6-4|TRBD2|.|TRBJ2-1
CASSLTSGNIENEQFF
TGTGCCAGCAGCCTTACTAGCGGGAACATCGAGAATGAGCAGTTCTTC
>TRBV7-2|TRBD1|.|TRBJ2-7
CASSRPGQGMEEQYF
TGTGCCAGCAGCAGACCGGGACAGGGGATGGAGGAGCAGTACTTC
>TRBV28|.|once|TRBJ2-7
CASSYPGQVLNYEQYF
TGTGCCAGCAGTTACCCGGGACAAGTACTAAACTACGAGCAGTACTTC
>TRBV11-3|TRBD1|.|TRBJ2-5
CASSLGTGVETQYF
TGTGCCAGCAGCTTAGGCACAGGGGTAGAGACCCAGTACTTC
>TRBV28|.|.|TRBJ1-2
CASSLSSTIYGYTF
TGTGCCAGCAGCCTTAGTTCCACGATCTATGGCTACACCTTC
>TRBV7-3|TRBD1|.|TRBJ2-2
CASSSRSPGTGSVTGELFF
TGTGCCAGCAGCTCCAGGAGTCCCGGGACAGGGTCGGTCACCGGGGAGCTGTTTTTT
>TRBV7-3|.|.|TRBJ2-3
CASSFTGVTDTQYF
TGTGCCAGCAGCTTTACGGGAGTCACAGATACGCAGTATTTT
>TRBV6-4|.|.|TRBJ1-1
CASSDESTGTEAFF
TGTGCCAGCAGTGACGAGTCTACAGGCACTGAAGCTTTCTTT
>TRBV7-2|.|few|TRBJ1-1
CASSPHQGNTEAFF
TGTGCCAGCAGCCCCCATCAGGGGAACACTGAAGCTTTCTTT
>TRBV5-1|.|.|TRBJ2-1
CASSLYFDEQFF
TGCGCCAGCAGCTTGTACTTCGATGAGCAGTTCTTC
>TRBV5-1|TRBD2|.|TRBJ2-7
CASNLDRTSGSHEQYF
TGCGCCAGCAATTTGGACCGGACTAGCGGGAGCCACGAGCAGTACTTC
>TRBV5-6|TRBD1|.|TRBJ1-2
CASSWDRGRYGYTF
TGTGCCAGCAGTTGGGACAGGGGCCGCTATGGCTACACCTTC
>TRBV5-1|.|.|TRBJ2-7
CASSMDYGEQYF
TGCGCCAGCAGCATGGACTATGGAGAGCAGTACTTC
>TRBV6-5|TRBD1|.|TRBJ1-2
CASSSHGQGNYGYTF
TGTGCCAGCAGCTCCCACGGACAGGGGAACTATGGCTACACCTTC
>TRBV10-3|TRBD1|.|TRBJ1-6
CAIGQGIGSPLHF
TGTGCCATCGGACAGGGAATAGGATCACCCCTCCACTTT
>TRBV19|TRBD1|.|TRBJ2-1
CASSIVGTGNNEQFF
TGTGCCAGTAGTATAGTTGGGACAGGTAACAATGAGCAGTTCTTC
>TRBV6-5|TRBD1|.|TRBJ2-7
CASSYSKGQGYEQYF
TGTGCCAGCAGTTACTCGAAGGGACAGGGCTACGAGCAGTACTTC
>TRBV5-1|.|.|TRBJ1-4
CASSSRASNEKLFF
TGCGCCAGCAGCTCCAGGGCTTCTAATGAAAAACTGTTTTTT
>TRBV5-1|.|.|TRBJ2-7
CASSLLTSFTYEQYF
TGCGCCAGCAGCTTGCTGACTAGTTTTACCTACGAGCAGTACTTC